The source of this TCR beta chain is a study of blood T cell repertoires in COVID-19. Whole-study context: In each case, the material was cDNA or gDNA derived from T cells, B-cell-depleted T cells, or PBMCs.

Germline CDR1 and CDR2: LGHNA and YSLEER. The CDR3 is 15 residues long. The V end lost 3 bases, the J end lost 4 bases, and 15 bases lay between the germline ends. Under the authors' procedure: Estimation of nucleated cell counts was performed using reference gene primer amplification. Only in-frame clones appear in the TCRdb table, and some are missing; sequencing was by immunoSEQ multiplex PCR. Clone size and the V and J calls come from that table; the DNA yielded D and trimming. This sample has under 150,000 clones, with more than 80% found just once. The sample was peripheral blood. The clonotype originates from a woman aged 55-69 years with COVID-19, enrolled during active disease. The gene calls are TRBV4-3 and TRBJ1-1; D gene ambiguous. Written as DNA, the CDR3 is TGCGCCAGCAGCCACTATCGGGGTGGAGGCACTGAAGCTTTCTTT. Protein: CASSHYRGGGTEAFF.